This TCR beta chain was identified in a study of CD8 T cells in ankylosing spondylitis. Findings of the study overall: Previous work reported some of these motif variants in the synovial fluid and blood of reactive arthritis.

The CDR3 has 14 amino acids. V was pared by 4 bases and J by 8 bases, with 17 bases between. TCRdb reanalysed the 5' RACE reads using MiXCR and keeps one entry per CDR3 protein. The data contain 250,000 or so distinct CDR3 sequences, about 24% of them singletons. Remarks on this clonotype: Antigen: not known.

V is TRBV12-3 or TRBV12-4 and J is TRBJ1-2; a possible D gene is TRBD1 (6 bases). The receptor's source is a male donor with ankylosing spondylitis or in good health (not recorded which). The source material was blood, either unsorted or a sorted T cell fraction (not recorded which). The CDR3 DNA follows: TGTGCCAGCAGTTGGAGGCAGGGGAGTCGAGGCTACACCTTC. It translates to CASSWRQGSRGYTF.